The 23 T cell receptor beta chains reported below all come from one sample, sequenced in a study of cytomegalovirus exposure and HLA in healthy donors. Primers included in the PCR were 60 Vbeta and 13 Jbeta primers. Profiled with immunoSEQ multiplex PCR; TCRdb holds only in-frame clones, not every one. The data show 150,000 to 200,000 clones, less than 90% seen once. The sample consisted of PBMCs. The receptors here all came from a man aged 45-65 years in good health and CMV-seronegative.

In its sample, this clone was seen a few times. This rearrangement joins TRBV6-5 to TRBJ1-5; tentative D call: TRBD1 (5 bases). The germline V gene encodes CDR1 MNHEY and CDR2 SVGAGI. V lost 6 bases and J lost 6, with 18 bases in between. This CDR3 has 15 residues. The CDR3, as DNA: TGTGCCAGCAGCCCTAGGAGGGAGGGGACTCAGCCCCAGCATTTT. It yields the protein CASSPRREGTQPQHF.

Written as DNA, the CDR3 is TGTGCCAGTAGTAGGGGACAGGTGGTCACCAACTATGGCTACACCTTC. It specifies CASSRGQVVTNYGYTF. The gene calls are TRBV19 and TRBJ1-2; 8 nucleotides agree with TRBD1. This CDR3 contains 16 residues. After removal of 4 bases from V and 2 bases from J, the junction contained 9 bases not matched to a gene. Germline V gene data show CDR1 as LNHDA and CDR2 as SQIVND (reference sequence).

The chain recombines TRBV2 with TRBJ1-5, with D unclear. V dropped 5 bases and J dropped 6 bases, with 17 bases sitting between them. Germline V lookup: CDR1 SNHLY, CDR2 FYNNEI. CDR3 size: 15 residues. CDR3 amino acids: CASSLEKGGGQPQHF. In DNA form, the CDR3 reads TGTGCCAGCAGTCTCGAGAAGGGAGGAGGTCAGCCCCAGCATTTT.

The chain employs TRBV7-9 and TRBJ2-6, with D unclear. CDR1 and CDR2 from the germline V gene are SEHNR and FQNEAQ (reference sequence). The V end was cut by 4 bases, the J end by 4 bases, with 8 bases between. The CDR3 spans 14 residues. The DNA for the CDR3 is TGTGCCAGCAGCTCCATCCCCGGGGCCAACGTCCTGACTTTC. This codes for CASSSIPGANVLTF.

This clone was detected a few times. This sample includes further DNA sequences coding for the same CDR3. The rearrangement uses TRBV7-2 and TRBJ1-5; TRBD1 is a possible D gene (5 bases). CDR1 and CDR2 (germline): SGHTA, FQGNSA. Deletions cut 5 bases from V and 2 bases from J, with 7 bases between. This CDR3 is 13 amino acids long. CDR3 loop: CASSQGGNQPQHF. For the CDR3, the DNA is TGTGCCAGCAGCCAAGGGGGCAATCAGCCCCAGCATTTT.

CDR3 nucleotides: TGTGCCAGCAGCCAAAGACTAGGATCCAACAATGAGCAGTTCTTC. Translation: CASSQRLGSNNEQFF. This chain links TRBV5-4 with TRBJ2-1, with D maybe TRBD2 (6 bases). The CDR3 length is 15 residues. Germline loops: CDR1 SGHNT, CDR2 YYREEE (reference sequence). The V gene lost 4 bases and the J gene lost 5 bases, with 16 bases spanning the gap.

This clone was detected once. As DNA, the CDR3 is TGTGCCAGCAGTTTGGGAGGACCCGAGCAGTACTTC. Protein product: CASSLGGPEQYF. The chain has TRBV28 and TRBJ2-7; TRBD2 is a possible D gene (6 bases). CDR1 and CDR2 from the germline V gene are MDHEN and SYDVKM. V was clipped by 3 bases and J by 6 bases, with 9 bases between them. The CDR3 totals 12 residues.

V usage is TRBV2 and J usage is TRBJ2-5; D unclear. Between the trimmed V and J ends, which lost 5 bases and 4 bases, there was a span of 5 bases. The CDR3 is 11 residues long. Per germline, CDR1 SNHLY and CDR2 FYNNEI. For the CDR3, the DNA is TGTGCCAGCAGTTACATAGAGACCCAGTACTTC. Protein: CASSYIETQYF.

The V gene is TRBV7-8, the J gene TRBJ1-5; no reliable D call. Trimming pared 5 bases from V and 4 bases from J, leaving 9 bases between. This CDR3 is 13 amino acids long. Germline V gene data show CDR1 as SGHVS and CDR2 as FQNEAQ. The CDR3 nucleotides read TGTGCCAGCAGCCGTAGGGAGAATCAGCCCCAGCATTTT. It translates to CASSRRENQPQHF.

This clone occurred a few times. One end of the junction is discordant with germline, which a read error may explain. The chain employs TRBV2 and TRBJ1-1; 9 bases are shared with TRBD1. CDR1 is SNHLY and CDR2 is FYNNEI in the germline V gene. This CDR3 spans 14 amino acids. The CDR3 sequence is CASIRTGVRTGAFF. CDR3 nucleotide sequence: TGTGCCAGCATTCGGACAGGGGTTCGTACTGGAGCTTTCTTT.

The chain carries TRBV7-2 and TRBJ2-3; D might be TRBD2 (6 bases). Per the germline V gene, CDR1 is SGHTA and CDR2 is FQGNSA. With 6 bases removed from V and 6 bases from J, the gap between germline ends came to 13 bases. The CDR3 consists of 13 residues. The CDR3 loop reads CASRPAGSDTQYF. The CDR3 bases are TGTGCCAGCAGGCCCGCCGGGAGCGATACGCAGTATTTT.

This chain uses TRBV27 with TRBJ2-1, with a tentative D call TRBD1 (5 bases). Trimming shortened V by 7 bases and J by 4 bases, and 14 bases separated the two germline ends. CDR3 size: 14 residues. CDR1 MNHEY and CDR2 SMNVEV come from the germline V gene (reference sequence). CDR3 sequence (DNA): TGTGCCAGCACCCTGGACATAAGGTACAATGAGCAGTTCTTC. Translating it yields CASTLDIRYNEQFF.

The chain joins TRBV7-9 to TRBJ2-1; 8 nucleotides line up with TRBD2. This CDR3 spans 15 amino acids. V lost 5 bases and J lost 2; bases outside the gene matches: 5. The germline V gene has CDR1 SEHNR and CDR2 FQNEAQ (reference sequence). CDR3 DNA sequence: TGTGCCAGCAGCAAGGGACTAGGTACCTACAATGAGCAGTTCTTC. Protein product: CASSKGLGTYNEQFF.

This clone was observed a handful of times. The DNA of the CDR3 is TGTGCCAGCAGTTTAATCGCAGGGGCTAACTATGGCTACACCTTC. Translating gives CASSLIAGANYGYTF. The chain joins TRBV27 to TRBJ1-2; possible D gene TRBD1, 6 bases. CDR1 is MNHEY, CDR2 SMNVEV, per germline (reference sequence). The germline V and J ends were trimmed by 2 bases and 0 bases, with 10 bases remaining between them. CDR3 size: 15 residues.

This sequence joins TRBV6-6 and TRBJ1-1; TRBD1 aligns across 8 bases. Germline assignment: CDR1 MNHNY and CDR2 SVGAGI (reference sequence). Unmatched junction bases numbered 8, after V lost 9 bases and J lost 2 bases. The CDR3 extends over 14 amino acids. CDR3 in amino acids: CASTGGDFNTEAFF. In nucleotides, the CDR3 is TGTGCCAGTACAGGGGGAGATTTCAACACTGAAGCTTTCTTT.

J is TRBJ1-1 and V is TRBV5-4; 7 bases are shared with TRBD1. CDR1 is SGHNT and CDR2 is YYREEE in the germline V gene (reference sequence). J lost 0 bases, V lost 0 bases, and 8 bases had no gene match. The CDR3 contains 17 residues. CDR3 coding DNA: TGTGCCAGCAGCTTGGCGGGGACAGCACACCTGAACACTGAAGCTTTCTTT. It encodes CASSLAGTAHLNTEAFF.

V and J are TRBV18 and TRBJ1-4; D is perhaps TRBD1 (6 bases). This CDR3 is built from 16 residues. Trimming took 8 bases from V and 8 from J, leaving 24 bases between them. Germline V gene sequence: CDR1 KGHSH, CDR2 LQKENI. CDR3 in amino acids: CASRRSQGPNREKLFF. The CDR3 DNA sequence: TGTGCCAGCCGTAGGAGTCAGGGGCCAAATCGGGAAAAACTGTTTTTT.

This clone appeared a single time. Other DNA sequences in the same sample also yield this CDR3. V and J are TRBV6-1 and TRBJ1-5; 11 bases match TRBD1. This CDR3 spans 15 amino acids. Germline V gene data show CDR1 as MNHNS and CDR2 as SASEGT. V was clipped by 4 bases and J by 6 bases; unmatched bases: 5. Written as DNA, the CDR3 is TGTGCCAGCAGTGCAGGACAGGGGGCAGCTCAGCCCCAGCATTTT. Translation gives CASSAGQGAAQPQHF.

The CDR3 coding sequence is TGTGCCAGCAGCTTAAGGGACACCCGCGGATATGGCTACACCTTC. Translation: CASSLRDTRGYGYTF. This sequence joins TRBV7-3 and TRBJ1-2; D might be TRBD1 (6 bases). The germline V gene encodes CDR1 SGHTA and CDR2 FQGTGA. V lost 1 base and J lost 5, with 14 bases in between. CDR3 length: 15 residues.

J is TRBJ2-7 and V is TRBV5-1; 7 bases align to TRBD2. V lost 0 bases and J lost 0; bases outside the gene matches: 6. CDR1 SGHRS and CDR2 YFSETQ come from the germline V gene. The CDR3 length is 16 residues. The CDR3 sequence: CASSLAGTKTSYEQYF. The CDR3 DNA follows: TGCGCCAGCAGCTTGGCCGGGACTAAGACCTCCTACGAGCAGTACTTC. Based on the CDR3 plus reference TRBV5-1 and TRBJ2-7, the full variable domain is KAGVTQTPRYLIKTRGQQVTLSCSPISGHRSVSWYQQTPGQGLQFLFEYFSETQRNKGNFPGRFSGRQFSNSRSEMNVSTLELGDSALYLCASSLAGTKTSYEQYFGPGTRLTVT.

A few counts support this clone. The chain employs TRBV19 and TRBJ1-5; D might be TRBD1 (6 bases). The V gene's germline CDR1 is LNHDA and CDR2 SQIVND (reference sequence). Trimming shortened V by 7 bases and J by 0 bases, and 13 bases separated the two germline ends. The CDR3 totals 15 residues. The CDR3 spells CASKVGHPSNQPQHF. The CDR3 DNA sequence: TGTGCCAGTAAGGTGGGACACCCTAGCAATCAGCCCCAGCATTTT.

The sample holds a few counts of this clone. V gene TRBV6-1 combines with J gene TRBJ1-1, with 10 bases aligning to TRBD1. The V and J ends lost 3 bases and 2 bases, in that order; junction bases with no gene match: 6. The germline gives CDR1 MNHNS, CDR2 SASEGT. This CDR3 has 16 residues. CDR3 amino acids: CASSEPGQGYNTEAFF. CDR3 in DNA: TGTGCCAGCAGTGAGCCGGGACAGGGGTATAACACTGAAGCTTTCTTT.

This chain connects TRBV6-5 to TRBJ2-7, with D tentatively TRBD2 (6 bases). CDR3 size: 14 residues. Germline CDR1 reads MNHEY; CDR2 reads SVGAGI. V was clipped by 7 bases and J by 5 bases, with 18 bases between them. CDR3 protein: CASTDFLPGDEQYF. The CDR3 DNA reads TGTGCCAGCACCGACTTTCTTCCGGGAGACGAGCAGTACTTC.